The TCR beta chain under discussion was sequenced for a study of beta chain features in type 1 diabetes. Reverse transcribing all isolated RNA meant expressed TCRB transcripts were sequenced. Libraries were prepared by immunoSEQ multiplex PCR; TCRdb keeps only in-frame clonotypes and omits some of them. The sample lists some 350,000 clones, 8.5% to 10% seen once, with 0.6% in the top ten. This clone was seen a handful of times. The antigen is undetermined. This CDR3 spans 13 amino acids. The germline gives CDR1 SGHDT, CDR2 YYEEEE. V lost 1 base to trimming and J lost 4 bases, with 8 bases between them. Study-wide results and caveats: Type 1 diabetes patients had TCRB CDR3s that were shorter (moderately but significantly so) in all four CD4+ subsets.

This clonotype was sampled from a young man with type 1 diabetes. Specimen: central memory CD4+ T cells from blood. The V and J genes are TRBV5-6 and TRBJ1-2; D gene unclear. The CDR3 DNA reads TGTGCCAGCAGCTTGAGGGTCGGCTATGGCTACACCTTC. It is translated as CASSLRVGYGYTF. Supplemented by reference TRBV5-6 and TRBJ1-2, the full variable domain reads DAGVTQSPTHLIKTRGQQVTLRCSPKSGHDTVSWYQQALGQGPQFIFQYYEEEERQRGNFPDRFSGHQFPNYSSELNVNALLLGDSALYLCASSLRVGYGYTFGSGTRLTVV.